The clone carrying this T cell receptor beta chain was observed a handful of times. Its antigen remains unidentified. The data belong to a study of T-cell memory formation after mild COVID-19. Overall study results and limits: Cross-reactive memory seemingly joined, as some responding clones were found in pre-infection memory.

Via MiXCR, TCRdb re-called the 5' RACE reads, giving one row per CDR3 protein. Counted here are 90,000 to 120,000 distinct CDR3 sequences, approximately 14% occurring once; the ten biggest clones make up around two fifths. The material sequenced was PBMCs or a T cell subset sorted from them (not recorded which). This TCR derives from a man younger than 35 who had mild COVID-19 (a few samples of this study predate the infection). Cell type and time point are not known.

CDR3 nucleotides: TGTGCCAGCGCGGAAGGGGGGAGCTCCTACGAGCAGTACTTC. Residues: CASAEGGSSYEQYF. V usage is TRBV9 and J usage is TRBJ2-7; either TRBD1 or TRBD2 may fit D (6 bases each). V shed 7 bases and J shed 0 bases, with 14 bases lying between them. CDR1 and CDR2 from the germline V gene are SGDLS and YYNGEE. There are 14 residues in the CDR3.